Shown below are 14 T cell receptor beta chains from a single sample sequenced in a study of shared clonotypes between healthy human individuals. Only in-frame clones appear in the TCRdb table, and some are missing; sequencing was by immunoSEQ multiplex PCR. The table records 110,000 or so clones, around 66% of them present only once. The material sequenced was memory CD8+ T cells sorted from blood. Subset given: CD45RO+ cells pooled with CCR7-negative TemRA cells. The receptor source for this set is a woman younger than 45 in good health.

There are a few counts of this clone. In DNA, the CDR3 is TGTGCCAGCAGTGAGGACGGCTCTGGGGCCAACGTCCTGACTTTC. This gives the protein CASSEDGSGANVLTF. The chain has TRBV6-4 and TRBJ2-6; D uncertain. CDR1 is MRHNA and CDR2 is SNTAGT in the germline V gene. This CDR3 has 15 residues. V was trimmed by 3 bases and J by 0 bases, leaving 6 bases between them.

There are a few counts of this clone. The V and J genes are TRBV2 and TRBJ2-1; 7 bases are a match to TRBD1. J lost 2 bases, V lost 6 bases, and 4 bases had no gene match. Germline V CDR1 and CDR2: SNHLY, FYNNEI. This CDR3 has 14 residues. The chain's CDR3 is CASRGDSPYNEQFF. The CDR3 DNA reads as TGTGCCAGCAGGGGGGACAGCCCCTACAATGAGCAGTTCTTC.

CDR3 nucleotides: TGCGCCAGCAGCTTGGGTATGCGGAACACCGGGGAGCTGTTTTTT. It yields the protein CASSLGMRNTGELFF. J is TRBJ2-2 and V is TRBV5-1; the D is unclear. Germline CDR1 is SGHRS and CDR2 is YFSETQ. The CDR3 is 15 amino acids. Trimming left V 0 bases short and J 1 base short, with 7 bases between.

The chain uses TRBV6-1 and TRBJ2-2; D unclear. The V end was cut by 6 bases, the J end by 1 base, with 12 bases between. This CDR3 is 15 amino acids long. Germline CDR1 MNHNS, CDR2 SASEGT. The DNA of the CDR3 is TGTGCCAGCAGCTACGGGCAGAGGAACACCGGGGAGCTGTTTTTT. Translated, it gives CASSYGQRNTGELFF.

CDR3 loop: CASSLARRAQETQYF. In nucleotides, the CDR3 is TGTGCCAGCAGCTTGGCCCGGAGGGCCCAAGAGACCCAGTACTTC. V gene TRBV5-4 combines with J gene TRBJ2-5, with D maybe TRBD2 (6 bases). CDR1 SGHNT and CDR2 YYREEE come from the germline V gene (reference sequence). Trimming pared 0 bases from V and 1 base from J, leaving 10 bases between. This CDR3 is 15 amino acids long.

There are a few counts of this clone. The rearrangement links TRBV9 to TRBJ2-7; 7 bases match TRBD1. CDR1 SGDLS and CDR2 YYNGEE come from the germline V gene. The length of the CDR3 is 14 residues. Trimming removed 4 bases from V and 5 bases from J; junction bases left unmatched: 9. CDR3 coding DNA: TGTGCCAGCAGCTATGCAGGGGGTTCGGACGAGCAGTACTTC. Amino acid sequence: CASSYAGGSDEQYF.

This clone has only a few counts. The chain is built from TRBV7-9 and TRBJ2-1; 7 nucleotides agree with TRBD2. This CDR3 has 16 amino acids. Germline-derived CDR1 and CDR2 are SEHNR and FQNEAQ (reference sequence). V dropped 7 bases and J dropped 4; count of bases not matched to a gene: 13. The CDR3 nucleotides read TGTGCCAGCACCCCCCCCGGCGGGAGTGGTTACAATGAGCAGTTCTTC. Protein: CASTPPGGSGYNEQFF. Drawing the rest from reference TRBV7-9 and TRBJ2-1, the complete variable domain is DTGVSQNPRHKITKRGQNVTFRCDPISEHNRLYWYRQTLGQGPEFLTYFQNEAQLEKSRLLSDRFSAERPKGSFSTLEIQRTEQGDSAMYLCASTPPGGSGYNEQFFGPGTRLTVL.

V and J are TRBV7-8 and TRBJ1-3; D perhaps matches TRBD1 (6 bases). Germline V lookup: CDR1 SGHVS, CDR2 FQNEAQ. The CDR3 totals 17 residues. The V and J ends lost 2 bases and 2 bases respectively, with 16 bases between them. CDR3 sequence reads: CASSLRGGASPGNTIYF. The CDR3, as DNA: TGTGCCAGCAGCTTAAGGGGGGGGGCGAGCCCTGGAAACACCATATATTTT.

Here the CDR3 DNA reads TGTGCCAGCAGTGAAGCTGAGGTATATGCGGAGGGCTACACCTTC. It codes for CASSEAEVYAEGYTF. The V gene is TRBV6-1, the J gene TRBJ1-2; unclear D gene. Germline CDR1 MNHNS, CDR2 SASEGT. V lost 0 bases and J 8 bases, leaving 16 bases between the germline ends. The CDR3 runs 15 residues.

A few counts support this clone. V usage is TRBV28 and J usage is TRBJ1-1, with TRBD1 as a possible D gene (5 bases). The V end was cut by 9 bases, the J end by 4 bases, with 15 bases between. In germline, CDR1 is MDHEN, CDR2 SYDVKM. The CDR3 covers 13 residues. The CDR3 DNA follows: TGTGCCAGTACCTACCTGGGGGGCACTGAAGCTTTCTTT. As protein: CASTYLGGTEAFF.

The chain joins TRBV5-4 to TRBJ2-7, with TRBD2 identical over 11 bases. J was trimmed by 0 bases and V by 2 bases; bases with no gene match: 4. Germline V CDR1 and CDR2: SGHNT, YYREEE (reference sequence). The length of the CDR3 is 16 residues. The CDR3 region is CASSLGLAGGSYEQYF. The CDR3, as DNA: TGTGCCAGCAGCTTAGGACTAGCGGGCGGCTCCTACGAGCAGTACTTC.

The CDR3 DNA reads TGCGCCAGCAGCCAATCGGGGACACCCGGGACTAGAACATACGAGCAGTACTTC. Its protein product is CASSQSGTPGTRTYEQYF. This rearrangement joins TRBV4-1 to TRBJ2-7; the match to TRBD2 covers 8 bases. The CDR3 consists of 18 residues. CDR1 and CDR2 from the germline V gene are MGHRA and YSYEKL. J lost 4 bases, V lost 2 bases, and 16 bases had no gene match.

The J gene is TRBJ2-1, the V gene TRBV28, with a tentative D call TRBD2 (6 bases). V was shortened by 5 bases and J by 9 bases, with 14 bases between the two germline ends. CDR1 MDHEN and CDR2 SYDVKM come from the germline V gene. This CDR3 spans 13 amino acids. Written as DNA, the CDR3 is TGTGCCAGCAGTGACCTCCGGGACTTTGAGCAGTTCTTC. Protein product: CASSDLRDFEQFF.

In DNA form, the CDR3 reads TGTGCCAGCAGCTTGGGCTTCAGGGGTGTGGGGGCCGAGACCCAGTACTTC. Its translation is CASSLGFRGVGAETQYF. The genes are TRBV5-6 and TRBJ2-5, with TRBD1 as a possible D gene (6 bases). The germline V gene encodes CDR1 SGHDT and CDR2 YYEEEE. Trimming stripped 0 bases from V and 5 bases from J, with 20 bases between. The CDR3 consists of 17 residues.